A single sample gave rise to the 28 T cell receptor beta chains below, sequenced in a study of blood T cell repertoires in COVID-19. The data were produced by immunoSEQ multiplex PCR, yet TCRdb's version contains in-frame clones alone and is incomplete. The data show about 150,000 clones, around 83% seen once. Input material: peripheral blood. The receptor set was obtained from a woman in her sixties with COVID-19, enrolled during active disease.

This CDR3 is CASSEYGQKNEKLFF. The CDR3 bases are TGTGCCAGCAGTGAATATGGACAGAAGAATGAAAAACTGTTTTTT. The chain joins TRBV25-1 to TRBJ1-4, with D possibly being TRBD1 (6 bases). The CDR3 sequence is 15 residues long. V dropped 0 bases and J dropped 5 bases, with 10 bases sitting between them. Germline assignment: CDR1 MGHDK and CDR2 SYGVNS.

This sequence joins TRBV6-5 and TRBJ1-5; D is ambiguous. V lost 7 bases and J 3 bases, leaving 10 bases between the germline ends. The germline V gene encodes CDR1 MNHEY and CDR2 SVGAGI. The CDR3 has 13 amino acids. CDR3 nucleotide sequence: TGTGCCAGCAAGGCGGGCCCCAATCAGCCCCAGCATTTT. It translates to CASKAGPNQPQHF.

This clone was picked up many times. CDR3 coding DNA: TGTGCCAGCTCACCGACCCTCGGGGGGGACGGATATAGCAATCAGCCCCAGCATTTT. Translation gives CASSPTLGGDGYSNQPQHF. This sequence joins TRBV18 and TRBJ1-5; D perhaps matches TRBD1 (5 bases). Looked up from germline, CDR1 is KGHSH and CDR2 is LQKENI. This CDR3 spans 19 amino acids. With 3 bases removed from V and 0 bases from J, the gap between germline ends came to 21 bases.

J is TRBJ2-5 and V is TRBV19, with TRBD1 matching 7 bases. There are 13 residues in the CDR3. The V gene's germline CDR1 is LNHDA and CDR2 SQIVND (reference sequence). V was clipped by 4 bases and J by 4 bases; unmatched bases: 3. The CDR3 sequence: CASSTDRAETQYF. As DNA, the CDR3 is TGTGCCAGTAGTACAGACAGGGCAGAGACCCAGTACTTC.

The V and J genes are TRBV24-1 and TRBJ1-5; the D gene is possibly TRBD1 (5 bases). CDR3 size: 15 residues. Germline loops: CDR1 KGHDR, CDR2 SFDVKD. The V gene lost 4 bases and the J gene lost 0 bases, with 9 bases spanning the gap. The CDR3 region is CATSDRTSSNQPQHF. Here the CDR3 DNA reads TGTGCCACCAGTGACCGGACATCTAGCAATCAGCCCCAGCATTTT.

This clone was recorded once. The chain employs TRBV19 and TRBJ1-1, with D possibly matching TRBD1 (5 bases). In germline, CDR1 is LNHDA, CDR2 SQIVND (reference sequence). There are 14 residues in the CDR3. Trimming removed 6 bases at V and 8 bases at J, with 19 bases between. CDR3 sequence: CASSALGARGEAFF. The CDR3 bases are TGTGCCAGTAGCGCCTTGGGAGCACGGGGGGAAGCTTTCTTT.

The genes are TRBV4-1 and TRBJ1-2, with 8 bases lining up with TRBD1. Looked up from germline, CDR1 is MGHRA and CDR2 is YSYEKL. CDR3 size: 16 residues. Trimming took 6 bases from V and 2 from J; bases not matched to a gene: 11. CDR3 loop: CASSSGTGLQNYGYTF. Written as DNA, the CDR3 is TGCGCCAGCAGTTCCGGGACAGGACTACAAAACTATGGCTACACCTTC.

The chain recombines TRBV13 with TRBJ1-5; D remains ambiguous. Trimming pared 3 bases from V and 2 bases from J, leaving 5 bases between. Germline V gene lookup returns CDR1 PRHDT and CDR2 FYEKMQ (reference sequence). The CDR3 spans 13 residues. DNA of the CDR3: TGTGCCAGCAGCTTGAGGGGCAATCAGCCCCAGCATTTT. Residues: CASSLRGNQPQHF.

This chain uses TRBV6-4 with TRBJ2-1, with 10 bases identical to TRBD2. Per the germline V gene, CDR1 is MRHNA and CDR2 is SNTAGT. The trim removed 4 bases at V and 7 bases at J, leaving 7 bases unmatched. The length of the CDR3 is 15 residues. For the CDR3, the DNA is TGTGCCAGCAGTGGGACTAGCGGAAGGGGTAATGAGCAGTTCTTC. Its translation: CASSGTSGRGNEQFF.

The rearrangement links TRBV4-2 to TRBJ1-1; 7 bases map to TRBD1. V shed 4 bases, J shed 4 bases, and the junction held 9 bases outside the gene matches. CDR1 and CDR2 (germline): LGHNA, YNFKEQ. CDR3 length equals 15 residues. This chain's CDR3 is CASSPSGTDGTEAFF. The DNA of the CDR3 is TGTGCCAGCAGCCCCTCGGGGACAGACGGCACTGAAGCTTTCTTT.

This clone was seen only once. The chain joins TRBV19 to TRBJ2-5, with D tentatively TRBD2 (5 bases). The CDR3 runs to 16 residues. Germline V gene lookup returns CDR1 LNHDA and CDR2 SQIVND (reference sequence). V was trimmed by 5 bases and J by 1 base, leaving 17 bases between them. The CDR3 loop reads CASSLLTGTRQETQYF. In DNA form, the CDR3 reads TGTGCCAGTAGTCTACTGACGGGAACTCGCCAAGAGACCCAGTACTTC.

The J gene is TRBJ2-2, the V gene TRBV6-5, with no clear D. Trimming shortened V by 6 bases and J by 1 base, and 9 bases separated the two germline ends. The CDR3 extends over 14 amino acids. In germline, CDR1 is MNHEY, CDR2 SVGAGI. The CDR3 region has the DNA TGTGCCAGCAGACCACAGCAGAACACCGGGGAGCTGTTTTTT. As protein: CASRPQQNTGELFF.

The genes are TRBV7-3 and TRBJ2-5, with a weak D call TRBD1 (6 bases). Germline values: CDR1 SGHTA, CDR2 FQGTGA. The ends were cut back, 5 bases at V and 5 bases at J, with 12 bases in the middle. The CDR3 is 13 amino acids. CDR3 bases: TGTGCCAGCAGCGCTGGACAGCTGGAGACCCAGTACTTC. Translating it yields CASSAGQLETQYF.

The chain recombines TRBV6-6 with TRBJ1-4; unclear D gene. The V gene's germline CDR1 is MNHNY and CDR2 SVGAGI (reference sequence). The CDR3 has 15 amino acids. V lost 0 bases to trimming and J lost 7 bases, with 12 bases between them. CDR3 residues: CASSYSGRAGEKLFF. The CDR3, as DNA: TGTGCCAGCAGTTACTCGGGTAGGGCGGGTGAAAAACTGTTTTTT.

The J gene is TRBJ1-5, the V gene TRBV2; TRBD1 matches at 9 bases. The CDR3 is 15 amino acids. Looked up from germline, CDR1 is SNHLY and CDR2 is FYNNEI. The junction had 1 base not matched to a gene; V was cut back by 4 bases and J by 0 bases. In DNA form, the CDR3 reads TGTGCCAGCAGTGGGACAGGGGATAGCAATCAGCCCCAGCATTTT. Its protein product is CASSGTGDSNQPQHF.

This clone appeared once. The chain is built from TRBV10-3 and TRBJ2-3, with 8 bases lining up with TRBD2. The CDR3 consists of 16 residues. Germline V gives CDR1 ENHRY, CDR2 SYGVKD. J gave up 5 bases and V 4 bases, and 11 bases lay outside the gene matches. CDR3: CAISGRTSQTRDTQYF. CDR3 nucleotide sequence: TGTGCCATCAGTGGGCGGACTAGCCAAACCCGAGATACGCAGTATTTT.

This chain links TRBV7-9 with TRBJ2-5, with TRBD1 matching 11 bases. V lost 1 base to trimming and J lost 4 bases; unmatched junction nucleotides: 2. There are 15 residues in the CDR3. Germline CDR1 SEHNR, CDR2 FQNEAQ (reference sequence). CDR3 amino acids: CASSLGTGGRETQYF. CDR3 nucleotide sequence: TGTGCCAGCAGCTTAGGGACAGGGGGCAGAGAGACCCAGTACTTC.

The chain couples TRBV3-1 (or the pseudogene TRBV3-2) to TRBJ2-1; TRBD2 aligns across 13 bases. The V and J ends lost 3 bases and 2 bases, in that order; junction bases with no gene match: 4. CDR1 LGHDT and CDR2 YNNKEL come from the germline V gene (reference sequence). The CDR3 consists of 17 residues. The CDR3, as DNA: TGTGCCAGCAGCCAGGGCGGACTAGCGGGAGCCTACAATGAGCAGTTCTTC. As protein: CASSQGGLAGAYNEQFF.

The V and J genes are TRBV11-1 and TRBJ2-1, with 12 nucleotides matching TRBD2. The CDR3 totals 15 residues. Trimming cost V 1 base and J 8 bases; bases outside gene matches: 3. Germline values: CDR1 SGHAT, CDR2 FQDESV (reference sequence). The CDR3 region is CASSLVLAGGYEQFF. In DNA, the CDR3 is TGTGCCAGCAGCTTAGTGCTAGCGGGGGGGTATGAGCAGTTCTTC.

The CDR3 nucleotides read TGTGCCAGTAGTATTAGGGCTAGCGCGAATGAGCAGTTCTTC. Translation: CASSIRASANEQFF. The V and J genes are TRBV19 and TRBJ2-1; TRBD2 is a possible D gene (6 bases). The CDR3 consists of 14 residues. With 3 bases removed from V and 7 bases from J, the gap between germline ends came to 13 bases. From germline, CDR1 is LNHDA and CDR2 SQIVND (reference sequence). Full variable domain (rest looked up from reference TRBV19 and TRBJ2-1): DGGITQSPKYLFRKEGQNVTLSCEQNLNHDAMYWYRQDPGQGLRLIYYSQIVNDFQKGDIAEGYSVSREKKESFPLTVTSAQKNPTAFYLCASSIRASANEQFFGPGTRLTVL.

V usage is TRBV9 and J usage is TRBJ2-2; a weak D match, TRBD1 (6 bases). CDR1 and CDR2 (germline): SGDLS, YYNGEE. V was pared by 4 bases and J by 3 bases, with 19 bases between. This CDR3 has 17 residues. The CDR3 DNA reads TGTGCCAGCAGCCCTCCACAGGGCATGGTGTACACCGGGGAGCTGTTTTTT. It specifies CASSPPQGMVYTGELFF.

V and J are TRBV5-1 and TRBJ1-2; TRBD1 agrees at 7 bases. The junction had 10 bases not matched to a gene; V was cut back by 4 bases and J by 4 bases. Germline V gene sequence: CDR1 SGHRS, CDR2 YFSETQ. The CDR3 is 15 residues long. The CDR3 nucleotides are TGCGCCAGCAGCCCCACCGGGACAGAATTCTATGGCTACACCTTC. Translating it yields CASSPTGTEFYGYTF.

This chain links TRBV6-5 with TRBJ2-7, with 7 bases lining up with TRBD1. Germline assignment: CDR1 MNHEY and CDR2 SVGAGI. CDR3 length equals 14 residues. J lost 2 bases, V lost 10 bases, and 11 bases had no gene match. The chain's CDR3 is CATAWGQGAYEQYV. CDR3 nucleotides: TGTGCCACCGCTTGGGGGCAGGGGGCCTACGAGCAGTACGTC.

This clone was counted between two and nine times. This rearrangement joins TRBV11-2 to TRBJ1-3, with D tentatively TRBD1 (5 bases). Germline loops: CDR1 SGHAT, CDR2 FQNNGV. Deletions cut 5 bases from V and 6 bases from J, with 20 bases between. This CDR3 spans 16 amino acids. In DNA, the CDR3 is TGTGCCAGCAGCCCAAATCGGGGAGGGGCCCTAAACACCATATATTTT. Its translation is CASSPNRGGALNTIYF.

CDR3 loop: CASSPDIGREKLFF. Here the CDR3 DNA reads TGTGCCAGCAGCCCTGACATCGGTCGAGAAAAACTGTTTTTT. The J gene is TRBJ1-4, the V gene TRBV9, with D unclear. This CDR3 has 14 residues. Per the germline V gene, CDR1 is SGDLS and CDR2 is YYNGEE. Trimming removed 4 bases at V and 8 bases at J, with 15 bases between.

The chain couples TRBV25-1 to TRBJ1-1, with D unclear. The V gene lost 6 bases and the J gene lost 8 bases, with 19 bases spanning the gap. CDR1 is MGHDK, CDR2 SYGVNS, per germline. The length of the CDR3 is 14 residues. CDR3 sequence reads: CASRHSGRKEEAFF. DNA of the CDR3: TGTGCCAGCAGACACTCGGGGAGGAAAGAGGAAGCTTTCTTT.

This clone showed up just a few times. V and J are TRBV7-9 and TRBJ2-7; 8 nucleotides match TRBD1. CDR1 is SEHNR, CDR2 FQNEAQ, per germline (reference sequence). Trimming took 4 bases from V and 5 from J; bases not matched to a gene: 1. The CDR3 has 12 residues. In DNA form, the CDR3 reads TGTGCCAGCAGCTCGACAGGGGACGAGCAGTACTTC. Translated: CASSSTGDEQYF. Looking up the rest from reference TRBV7-9 and TRBJ2-7 gives the full variable domain: DTGVSQNPRHKITKRGQNVTFRCDPISEHNRLYWYRQTLGQGPEFLTYFQNEAQLEKSRLLSDRFSAERPKGSFSTLEIQRTEQGDSAMYLCASSSTGDEQYFGPGTRLTVT.

This rearrangement joins TRBV7-9 to TRBJ2-1; 10 bases align to TRBD2. CDR1 is SEHNR and CDR2 is FQNEAQ in the germline V gene (reference sequence). This CDR3 is built from 15 residues. The V gene end was trimmed by 4 bases and the J gene end by 5 bases; junction bases not matched to a gene: 5. The CDR3 DNA sequence: TGTGCCAGCAGCTCTCGGACTAGCGGAGACAATGAGCAGTTCTTC. It is translated as CASSSRTSGDNEQFF. Filled out from reference TRBV7-9 and TRBJ2-1, the complete variable domain reads DTGVSQNPRHKITKRGQNVTFRCDPISEHNRLYWYRQTLGQGPEFLTYFQNEAQLEKSRLLSDRFSAERPKGSFSTLEIQRTEQGDSAMYLCASSSRTSGDNEQFFGPGTRLTVL.